These 14 T cell receptor beta chains were all obtained from the same sample, sequenced in a study of PD-1 blockade in classical Hodgkin lymphoma (dated by TCRdb to 2020 to 2021). The sample's time point label, decoded: cycle 4 day 1 (C4D1), after 5 to 7 weeks of nivolumab. Every trial patient had relapsed following autologous stem cell transplantation, and prior brentuximab vedotin exposure was what differed among cohorts A, B and C. The receptor library was made with the immunoSEQ multiplex PCR assay. The source is immuneACCESS, and TCRdb retained only in-frame sequences with V and J called. Part of the clones is not carried over; for the studies checked, unresolved V genes explain less than half of this, and the remainder is unexplained. The sample table records tens of thousands of clones; roughly 90% of these occur just once. Approximately 23% of the sample belongs to the ten largest clones.

The specimen comprised peripheral blood mononuclear cells (PBMCs), sampled before the fourth cycle of nivolumab. The receptors stem from a human donor with classical Hodgkin lymphoma.

The chain uses TRBV27 and TRBJ2-7, with a possible D match to TRBD1 (6 bases). Germline CDR1 reads MNHEY; CDR2 reads SMNVEV (reference sequence). Trimming stripped 4 bases from V and 2 bases from J, with 12 bases between. The CDR3 sequence is 14 residues long. The CDR3 DNA reads as TGTGCCAGCAGTTCGGACAGAATAGCCTACGAGCAGTACTTC. It encodes CASSSDRIAYEQYF.

V is TRBV5-1 and J is TRBJ2-7; 7 nucleotides align to TRBD2. Germline V gives CDR1 SGHRS, CDR2 YFSETQ. Unmatched junction bases numbered 6, after V lost 3 bases and J lost 3 bases. The CDR3 loop spans 14 amino acids. For the CDR3, the DNA is TGCGCCAGCAGCTCGACTAGCCGCAACTACGAGCAGTACTTC. Amino acids: CASSSTSRNYEQYF.

The V call is TRBV7-8, the J call TRBJ2-7; 10 bases are a match to TRBD2. CDR3 length: 15 amino acids. Per germline, CDR1 SGHVS and CDR2 FQNEAQ. Trimming took 4 bases from V and 0 from J; bases not matched to a gene: 3. CDR3 DNA: TGTGCCAGCAGCTACGGACTAGCGGACTCCTACGAGCAGTACTTC. This sequence encodes CASSYGLADSYEQYF.

This clone was counted only a few times. The gene calls are TRBV7-9 and TRBJ2-1; either TRBD1 or TRBD2 may supply D (6 bases each). CDR1 and CDR2 from the germline V gene are SEHNR and FQNEAQ (reference sequence). The CDR3 spans 17 residues. Between the trimmed V and J ends, which lost 6 bases and 3 bases, there was a span of 21 bases. Here the CDR3 reads CASSSPQKGGFYNEQFF. The CDR3 coding sequence is TGTGCCAGCAGTTCACCCCAAAAGGGGGGCTTCTACAATGAGCAGTTCTTC.

The genes are TRBV20-1 and TRBJ1-2; no firm D call. V was shortened by 0 bases and J by 9 bases, with 8 bases between the two germline ends. Per germline, CDR1 DFQATT and CDR2 SNEGSKA (reference sequence). The CDR3 extends over 11 amino acids. The CDR3 reads CSARETDRYTF. The DNA of the CDR3 is TGCAGTGCTAGAGAAACAGACCGCTACACCTTC.

CDR3 bases: TGTGCCACTAGGGACAGGGGCTTAGCGGGAGCATCCTACGAGCAGTACTTC. Translated: CATRDRGLAGASYEQYF. The rearrangement links TRBV2 to TRBJ2-7, with D maybe TRBD1 (10 bases). The CDR3 spans 17 residues. Trimming took off 10 bases at V and 1 base at J, with 26 bases between the two ends. Germline loops: CDR1 SNHLY, CDR2 FYNNEI.

The chain is built from TRBV5-1 and TRBJ2-1; the D is unclear. Per germline, CDR1 SGHRS and CDR2 YFSETQ. The CDR3 runs 14 residues. V was pared by 2 bases and J by 8 bases, with 14 bases between. The CDR3 DNA sequence: TGCGCCAGCAGCTTAATAGGCGAGTGGGATGAGCAGTTCTTC. Its protein product is CASSLIGEWDEQFF.

The chain uses TRBV7-9 and TRBJ2-5; tentatively, D is TRBD1 or TRBD2 (5 bases each). The CDR3 length is 14 residues. Germline V gives CDR1 SEHNR, CDR2 FQNEAQ (reference sequence). Trimming stripped 5 bases from V and 5 bases from J, with 15 bases between. The chain's CDR3 is CASSPREGWETQYF. CDR3 in DNA: TGTGCCAGCAGCCCCCGCGAGGGGTGGGAGACCCAGTACTTC.

V is TRBV29-1 and J is TRBJ1-1; D is unclear. V shed 5 bases and J shed 6 bases, with 7 bases lying between them. From germline, CDR1 is SQVTM and CDR2 ANQGSEA. This CDR3 has 10 amino acids. CDR3 loop: CSVKAAEAFF. DNA for the CDR3: TGCAGCGTTAAGGCGGCTGAAGCTTTCTTT.

CDR3 nucleotide sequence: TGTGCCAGCAGTGTAGGACAGCTGGGAACTGAAGCTTTCTTT. It translates to CASSVGQLGTEAFF. The J gene is TRBJ1-1, the V gene TRBV6-1, with a tentative D call TRBD1 (6 bases). Germline CDR1 and CDR2: MNHNS and SASEGT. The V end lost 4 bases, the J end lost 5 bases, and 14 bases lay between the germline ends. The CDR3 spans 14 residues.

Concerning this clone: The junction departs from germline at one end; a sequencing error may be responsible. This chain connects TRBV6-1 to TRBJ2-6; D is uncertain. Germline values: CDR1 MNHNS, CDR2 SASEGT. The CDR3 runs to 15 residues. In DNA, the CDR3 is TGTGCCAGCAGAGAAGGACCCTCTGGGGCCAACGTCCTGACTTTC. Protein: CASREGPSGANVLTF.

This clone was detected only a few times. The chain is built from TRBV2 and TRBJ2-2, with 9 positions matching TRBD1. V lost 5 bases, J lost 1 base, and 5 bases stayed unmatched. Per the germline V gene, CDR1 is SNHLY and CDR2 is FYNNEI. The CDR3 runs to 16 residues. The CDR3: CASSLLGQGNTGELFF. CDR3 nucleotides: TGTGCCAGCAGTCTCCTGGGACAGGGGAACACCGGGGAGCTGTTTTTT.

The chain carries TRBV5-1 and TRBJ2-2; the match to TRBD2 covers 10 bases. This CDR3 contains 15 residues. Germline CDR1 and CDR2: SGHRS and YFSETQ. V lost 1 base and J lost 5; bases outside the gene matches: 2. CDR3 coding DNA: TGCGCCAGCAGCTTGACACTAGCGGGGACCGGGGAGCTGTTTTTT. As protein: CASSLTLAGTGELFF.

This clone was recorded only once. The rearrangement links TRBV6-5 to TRBJ1-1; the D is unclear. The CDR3 spans 16 residues. CDR1 and CDR2 from the germline V gene are MNHEY and SVGAGI. With 4 bases removed from V and 0 bases from J, the gap between germline ends came to 15 bases. The CDR3 is CASSSTSDGMNTEAFF. As DNA, the CDR3 is TGTGCCAGCAGTTCAACTTCGGACGGTATGAACACTGAAGCTTTCTTT.